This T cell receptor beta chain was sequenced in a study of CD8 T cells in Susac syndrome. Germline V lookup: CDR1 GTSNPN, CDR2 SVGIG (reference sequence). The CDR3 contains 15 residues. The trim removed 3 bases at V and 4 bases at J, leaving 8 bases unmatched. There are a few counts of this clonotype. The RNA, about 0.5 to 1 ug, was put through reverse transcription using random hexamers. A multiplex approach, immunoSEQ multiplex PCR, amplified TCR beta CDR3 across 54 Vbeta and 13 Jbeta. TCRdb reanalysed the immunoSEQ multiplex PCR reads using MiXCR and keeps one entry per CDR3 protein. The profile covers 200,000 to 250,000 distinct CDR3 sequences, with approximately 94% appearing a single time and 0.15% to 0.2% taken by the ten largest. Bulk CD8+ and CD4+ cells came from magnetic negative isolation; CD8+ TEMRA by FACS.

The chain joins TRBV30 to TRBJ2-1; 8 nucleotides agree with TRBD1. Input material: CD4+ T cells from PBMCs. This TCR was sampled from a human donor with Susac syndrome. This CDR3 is CAWRPAGTGYNEQFF. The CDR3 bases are TGTGCCTGGAGGCCCGCCGGGACAGGTTACAATGAGCAGTTCTTC.